This record concerns one T cell receptor beta chain sequence. The antigen is not known. CDR1 SGDLS and CDR2 YYNGEE come from the germline V gene. Trimming removed 0 bases at V and 3 bases at J, with 9 bases between. The length of the CDR3 is 15 residues. The sample comes from a study of cytomegalovirus exposure and HLA in healthy donors. Study results and caveats: Some TCR beta chains (around 180 of them) were listed as cytomegalovirus-associated. Reports showed the classifier diagnosing cytomegalovirus status with high specificity and sensitivity. Among TCR sequences, most were rare, though some public TCRs appeared in many donors.

Using immunoSEQ multiplex PCR, the repertoire was profiled, and TCRdb retains in-frame clones only, with some absent. The data contain 150,000 or so clones, less than 95% of them singletons. The sample was PBMCs. This chain joins TRBV9 and TRBJ1-4, with D unresolved. This receptor was identified in a man aged 18 to 35 in good health and CMV-seropositive. This chain's CDR3 is CASSVAGAANEKLFF. CDR3 DNA sequence: TGTGCCAGCAGCGTAGCAGGTGCTGCTAATGAAAAACTGTTTTTT.